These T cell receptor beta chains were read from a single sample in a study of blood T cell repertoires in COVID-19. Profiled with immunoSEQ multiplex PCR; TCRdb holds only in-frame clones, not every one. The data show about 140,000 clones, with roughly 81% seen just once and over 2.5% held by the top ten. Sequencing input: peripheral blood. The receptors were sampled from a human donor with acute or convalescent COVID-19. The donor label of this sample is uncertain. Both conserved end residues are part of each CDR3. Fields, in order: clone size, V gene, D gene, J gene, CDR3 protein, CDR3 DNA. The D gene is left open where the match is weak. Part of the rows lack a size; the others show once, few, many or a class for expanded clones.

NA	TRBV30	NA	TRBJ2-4	CAWRVPEGGKNIQYF	TGTGCCTGGAGAGTACCCGAGGGTGGCAAAAACATTCAGTACTTC
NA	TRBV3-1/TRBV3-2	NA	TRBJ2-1	CASSQAPSSYNEQFF	TGTGCCAGCAGCCAAGCCCCCAGCTCCTACAATGAGCAGTTCTTC
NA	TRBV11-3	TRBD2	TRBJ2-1	CASSLASGEQFF	TGTGCCAGCAGCTTAGCTAGCGGTGAGCAGTTCTTC
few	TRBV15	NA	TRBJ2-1	CATSRDNRVIDEQFF	TGTGCCACCAGCAGAGATAACAGGGTAATCGATGAGCAGTTCTTC
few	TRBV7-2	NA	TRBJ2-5	CASSLRLQETQYF	TGTGCCAGCAGCTTGAGGCTCCAAGAGACCCAGTACTTC
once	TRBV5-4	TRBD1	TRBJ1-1	CASRRGGQGANTEAFF	TGTGCCAGCAGACGAGGGGGACAGGGCGCTAACACTGAAGCTTTCTTT
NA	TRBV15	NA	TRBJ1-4	CATSSQGRVSNEKLFF	TGTGCCACCAGCAGCCAAGGCCGGGTCAGTAATGAAAAACTGTTTTTT
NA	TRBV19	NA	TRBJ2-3	CASRIQGLSDTQYF	TGTGCCAGTAGGATCCAGGGGTTATCGGATACGCAGTATTTT
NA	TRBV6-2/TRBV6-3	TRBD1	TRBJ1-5	CASSTGGGNQPQHF	TGTGCCAGCAGCACAGGGGGGGGCAATCAGCCCCAGCATTTT
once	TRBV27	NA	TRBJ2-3	CASSPTSLTDTQYF	TGTGCCAGCAGTCCGACTAGTCTCACAGATACGCAGTATTTT
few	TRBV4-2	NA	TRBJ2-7	CASSQELFAYEQYF	TGTGCCAGCAGCCAAGAACTATTTGCGTACGAGCAGTACTTC
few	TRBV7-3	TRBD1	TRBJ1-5	CASNQRTGRRSGDQPQHF	TGTGCCAGCAATCAAAGGACAGGGCGGAGGTCGGGGGATCAGCCCCAGCATTTT
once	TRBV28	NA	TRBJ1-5	CASSRWVRDQHF	TGTGCCAGCAGCCGGTGGGTCAGGGACCAGCATTTT
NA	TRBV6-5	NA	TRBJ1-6	CASRNPTGSSPLHF	TGTGCCAGCAGGAACCCGACAGGTTCTTCACCCCTCCACTTT
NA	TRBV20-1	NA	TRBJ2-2	CSSSVDGELFF	TGCAGTTCGTCGGTCGACGGGGAGCTGTTTTTT
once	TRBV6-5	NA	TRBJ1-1	CASTTGGSSTEAFF	TGTGCCAGCACCACCGGGGGTAGTAGCACTGAAGCTTTCTTT
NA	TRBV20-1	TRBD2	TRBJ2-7	CSASVPGLVVRSEQYF	TGCAGTGCTAGTGTCCCTGGACTAGTCGTTCGTTCCGAGCAGTACTTC
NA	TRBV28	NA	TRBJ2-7	CASSLPGAYEQYF	TGTGCCAGCAGTTTACCGGGGGCCTACGAGCAGTACTTC
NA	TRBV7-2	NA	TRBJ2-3	CASRLRSGISTDTQYF	TGTGCCAGCAGACTTAGGTCGGGTATAAGCACAGATACGCAGTATTTT
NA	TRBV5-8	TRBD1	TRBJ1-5	CASSLDRGLLQPQHF	TGTGCCAGCAGCTTGGACAGGGGGCTGCTTCAGCCCCAGCATTTT
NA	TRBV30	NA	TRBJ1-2	CAWSVSRVGGNGYTF	TGTGCCTGGAGTGTATCAAGGGTCGGGGGAAATGGCTACACCTTC
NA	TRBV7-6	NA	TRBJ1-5	CASSLSDEGNQPQHF	TGTGCCAGCAGCCTGTCCGATGAGGGCAATCAGCCCCAGCATTTT
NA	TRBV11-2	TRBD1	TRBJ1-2	CASSSGQAYGYTF	TGTGCCAGCAGCTCGGGACAGGCCTATGGCTACACCTTC
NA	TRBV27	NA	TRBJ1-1	CASSQEVGAWNTEAFF	TGTGCCAGTTCTCAAGAAGTAGGGGCCTGGAACACTGAAGCTTTCTTT
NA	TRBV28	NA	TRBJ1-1	CASVLRGGNTEAFF	TGTGCCAGCGTCTTAAGGGGCGGGAACACTGAAGCTTTCTTT
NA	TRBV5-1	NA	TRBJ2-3	CASSLGTYNTQYF	TGCGCCAGCAGCTTGGGGACTTATAATACGCAGTATTTT
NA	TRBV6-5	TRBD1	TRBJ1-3	CASSSRGSVDTIYF	TGTGCCAGCAGTTCCAGGGGGTCGGTGGACACCATATATTTT
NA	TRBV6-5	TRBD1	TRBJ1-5	CASRTTGVYQPQHF	TGTGCCAGCAGGACGACAGGGGTGTATCAGCCCCAGCATTTT
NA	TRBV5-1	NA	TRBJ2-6	CASRSTSGANVLTF	TGCGCCAGCAGGAGCACCTCTGGGGCCAACGTCCTGACTTTC
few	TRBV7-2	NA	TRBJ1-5	CASSLGHDNQPQHF	TGTGCCAGCAGCTTGGGGCATGACAATCAGCCCCAGCATTTT
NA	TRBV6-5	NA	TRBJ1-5	CASSYSQYSNQPQHF	TGTGCCAGCAGTTACTCACAGTATAGCAATCAGCCCCAGCATTTT
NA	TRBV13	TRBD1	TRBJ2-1	CASSPYQRQGSGNEQFF	TGTGCCAGCAGCCCGTACCAACGACAGGGGTCGGGCAATGAGCAGTTCTTC
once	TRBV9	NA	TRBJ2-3	CASSSHPARGRTDTQYF	TGTGCCAGCAGCTCACACCCCGCCAGGGGCCGCACAGATACGCAGTATTTT
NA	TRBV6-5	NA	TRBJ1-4	CASSPQGATNEKLFF	TGTGCCAGCAGTCCACAGGGAGCAACTAATGAAAAACTGTTTTTT
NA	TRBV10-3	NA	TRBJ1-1	CAISRTDMNTEAFF	TGTGCCATCAGTAGGACAGACATGAACACTGAAGCTTTCTTT
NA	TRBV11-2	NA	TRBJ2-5	CASSSRPASYETQYF	TGTGCCAGCAGCTCGAGGCCTGCTAGCTATGAGACCCAGTACTTC
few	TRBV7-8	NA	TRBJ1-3	CASVRDGNTIYF	TGTGCCAGCGTACGGGATGGAAACACCATATATTTT
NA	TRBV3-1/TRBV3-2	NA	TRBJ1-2	CASSRGYGYTF	TGTGCCAGCAGCCGAGGCTATGGCTACACCTTC
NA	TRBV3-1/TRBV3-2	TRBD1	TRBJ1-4	CASSFVTGATNEKLFF	TGTGCCAGCAGCTTCGTTACAGGGGCAACTAATGAAAAACTGTTTTTT
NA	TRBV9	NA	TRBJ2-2	CASSVVGDTGELFF	TGTGCCAGCAGCGTAGTAGGGGACACCGGGGAGCTGTTTTTT
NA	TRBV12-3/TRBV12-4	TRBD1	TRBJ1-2	CASRDRGGYTF	TGTGCCAGCCGGGACAGGGGCGGCTACACCTTC
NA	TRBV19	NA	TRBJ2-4	CASSTEGLAKNIQYF	TGTGCCAGTAGTACGGAGGGACTAGCCAAAAACATTCAGTACTTC
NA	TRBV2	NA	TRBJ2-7	CASSSRTATYEQYF	TGTGCCAGCAGTTCCAGGACAGCAACCTACGAGCAGTACTTC
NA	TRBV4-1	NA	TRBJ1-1	CASSYDRQNTEAFF	TGCGCCAGCAGCTACGACAGACAGAACACTGAAGCTTTCTTT
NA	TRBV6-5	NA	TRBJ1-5	CASRRQLNQPQHF	TGTGCCAGCAGGCGACAGCTCAATCAGCCCCAGCATTTT
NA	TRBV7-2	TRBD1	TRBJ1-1	CASSRQGDTEAFF	TGTGCCAGCAGCCGACAGGGAGACACTGAAGCTTTCTTT
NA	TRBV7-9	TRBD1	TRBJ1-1	CASSRQGEDTEAFF	TGTGCCAGCAGCCGACAGGGGGAGGACACTGAAGCTTTCTTT
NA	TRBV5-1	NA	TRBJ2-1	CASSADSPSYNEQFF	TGCGCCAGCAGCGCGGATTCTCCCTCCTACAATGAGCAGTTCTTC
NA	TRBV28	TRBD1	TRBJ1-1	CASSASRGPGAEAFF	TGTGCCAGCAGTGCATCCAGGGGGCCGGGCGCTGAAGCTTTCTTT
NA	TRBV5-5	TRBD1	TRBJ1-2	CASSPQGGGYGYTF	TGTGCCAGCAGCCCACAGGGGGGTGGCTATGGCTACACCTTC
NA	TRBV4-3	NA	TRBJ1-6	CASSQDSGAYNSPLHF	TGCGCCAGCAGCCAAGATTCGGGGGCCTATAATTCACCCCTCCACTTT
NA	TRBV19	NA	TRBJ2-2	CASNTDQSGELFF	TGTGCCAGTAATACAGATCAGTCGGGGGAGCTGTTTTTT
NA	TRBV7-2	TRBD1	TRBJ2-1	CASSPHPPGTGSYNEQFF	TGTGCCAGCAGCCCTCACCCACCAGGGACAGGATCCTACAATGAGCAGTTCTTC
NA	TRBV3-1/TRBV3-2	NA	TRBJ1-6	CASSQARVGNSPLHF	TGTGCCAGCAGCCAAGCGAGGGTGGGGAATTCACCCCTCCACTTT
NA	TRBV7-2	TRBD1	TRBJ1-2	CASSLAPGTAEGGYTF	TGTGCCAGCAGCTTAGCCCCCGGGACAGCGGAGGGCGGCTACACCTTC